One and the same sample provided the 18 T cell receptor beta chains below, sequenced in a study of Ad26.COV2.S vaccination and SARS-CoV-2 variants. The assay was immunoSEQ multiplex PCR, and TCRdb's table has in-frame clones only and misses some. The sample yields hundreds of thousands of clones, about 89% seen once. Treatment indicated: roughly 18 received Ad26.COV2.S at low or high dose, single or two shots; about 5 received placebo; per-sample allocation not given. Specimens were obtained on day 63 following the first vaccine or placebo injection. The source was peripheral blood, collected in a trial of Ad26.COV2.S vaccine versus placebo. The receptors stem from a person between 18 and 60 years old who received the Ad26.COV2.S COVID-19 vaccine or a placebo.

In DNA, the CDR3 is TGTGCCAGCACTATGACAGGGGAAGGAGGAAGTCAGCCCCAGCATTTT. This sequence encodes CASTMTGEGGSQPQHF. This chain uses TRBV14 with TRBJ1-5, with 8 bases that match TRBD1. Germline-derived CDR1 and CDR2 are SGHDN and FVKESK. This CDR3 region has 16 residues. With V trimmed by 7 bases and J by 6 bases, 14 bases remained unmatched.

The J gene is TRBJ2-7, the V gene TRBV18, with no clear D. V lost 6 bases and J lost 4, with 13 bases in between. From germline, CDR1 is KGHSH and CDR2 LQKENI. The CDR3 extends over 13 amino acids. As DNA, the CDR3 is TGTGCCAGCTCCAGGACGGAGCAGTACGAGCAGTACTTC. Its translation: CASSRTEQYEQYF. The entire variable domain, with the rest obtained from reference TRBV18 and TRBJ2-7, is as follows: NAGVMQNPRHLVRRRGQEARLRCSPMKGHSHVYWYRQLPEEGLKFMVYLQKENIIDESGMPKERFSAEFPKEGPSILRIQQVVRGDSAAYFCASSRTEQYEQYFGPGTRLTVT.

The rearrangement links TRBV4-2 to TRBJ2-5; D may be TRBD2 (6 bases). Germline-derived CDR1 and CDR2 are LGHNA and YNFKEQ. The V and J ends lost 5 bases and 0 bases respectively, with 13 bases between them. CDR3 size: 15 residues. This CDR3 reads CASSSSGGDQETQYF. DNA for the CDR3: TGTGCCAGCAGCTCCTCCGGCGGGGACCAAGAGACCCAGTACTTC.

About this clone itself: The sample carries other DNA sequences with the same CDR3. The chain employs TRBV19 and TRBJ1-2; tentatively, D is TRBD1 (6 bases). Germline CDR1 and CDR2: LNHDA and SQIVND (reference sequence). CDR3 length equals 13 residues. Trimming removed 5 bases from V and 7 bases from J, with 14 bases in between. CDR3 DNA: TGTGCCAGTAGTCCTACAGGGTCGGGTGGCTACACCTTC. Amino acids: CASSPTGSGGYTF. Based on the CDR3 plus reference TRBV19 and TRBJ1-2, the full variable domain is DGGITQSPKYLFRKEGQNVTLSCEQNLNHDAMYWYRQDPGQGLRLIYYSQIVNDFQKGDIAEGYSVSREKKESFPLTVTSAQKNPTAFYLCASSPTGSGGYTFGSGTRLTVV.

The chain couples TRBV18 to TRBJ1-2, with D possibly TRBD1 on 5 matching bases. The CDR3 length is 14 residues. V was cut by 2 bases and J by 4 bases, with 11 bases left in between. Germline values: CDR1 KGHSH, CDR2 LQKENI. CDR3 loop: CASSPARASYGYTF. DNA of the CDR3: TGTGCCAGCTCACCAGCCAGGGCGAGCTATGGCTACACCTTC.

V usage is TRBV24-1 and J usage is TRBJ2-1; 10 bases fit TRBD2. The trim removed 4 bases at V and 0 bases at J, leaving 8 bases unmatched. Germline CDR1 KGHDR, CDR2 SFDVKD. CDR3 length equals 18 residues. The CDR3 protein is CATSESGRAFRSYNEQFF. For the CDR3, the DNA is TGTGCCACCAGTGAGAGCGGGAGGGCCTTTCGCTCCTACAATGAGCAGTTCTTC.

This clone was seen many times. This CDR3 reads CASSYRLWQGSPLHF. The CDR3 region has the DNA TGTGCCAGCAGTTACCGACTGTGGCAGGGGTCACCCCTCCACTTT. This sequence joins TRBV6-2 or TRBV6-3 and TRBJ1-6; D might be TRBD1 (6 bases). Trimming pared 2 bases from V and 10 bases from J, leaving 15 bases between. The CDR3 is 15 residues long. Germline values: CDR1 MNHEY, CDR2 SVGEGT.

V gene TRBV7-2 combines with J gene TRBJ2-4; D gene unclear. The CDR3 is made up of 16 amino acids. The ends were cut back, 3 bases at V and 3 bases at J, with 15 bases in the middle. Looked up from germline, CDR1 is SGHTA and CDR2 is FQGNSA. The CDR3 region has the DNA TGTGCCAGCAGCTTGGGTGGGGATCGGGTCAAAAACATTCAGTACTTC. Its protein product is CASSLGGDRVKNIQYF.

V and J are TRBV30 and TRBJ1-5; a possible D gene is TRBD1 (5 bases). Germline CDR1 GTSNPN, CDR2 SVGIG (reference sequence). This CDR3 is 16 amino acids long. Trimming stripped 3 bases from V and 1 base from J, with 16 bases between. As DNA, the CDR3 is TGTGCCTGGAGGGCCGTGGGGGAAAACAGCAATCAGCCCCAGCATTTT. This translates into CAWRAVGENSNQPQHF.

J is TRBJ2-1 and V is TRBV3-1 (or the pseudogene TRBV3-2); D ambiguous. Between the trimmed V and J ends, which lost 5 bases and 3 bases, there was a span of 14 bases. In germline, CDR1 is LGHDT, CDR2 YNNKEL (reference sequence). There are 15 residues in the CDR3. The CDR3 here is CASSSMPDSYNEQFF. The CDR3 DNA sequence: TGTGCCAGCAGCTCGATGCCCGATAGCTACAATGAGCAGTTCTTC.

The chain is built from TRBV9 and TRBJ2-1, with D hard to call. V was shortened by 0 bases and J by 3 bases, with 7 bases between the two germline ends. CDR1 and CDR2 (germline): SGDLS, YYNGEE. CDR3 length: 14 amino acids. The CDR3 nucleotides are TGTGCCAGCAGCGTAGAGTCCCACTACAATGAGCAGTTCTTC. This translates into CASSVESHYNEQFF.

This clone has a single count. The chain is built from TRBV27 and TRBJ2-2, with D unresolved. Trimming removed 3 bases from V and 4 bases from J, with 9 bases in between. The germline V gene encodes CDR1 MNHEY and CDR2 SMNVEV (reference sequence). CDR3 length: 14 residues. The DNA of the CDR3 is TGTGCCAGCAGTTTTTTACAGACCACCGGGGAGCTGTTTTTT. Encoded protein: CASSFLQTTGELFF.

This sequence joins TRBV29-1 and TRBJ1-3; TRBD1 might be the D (5 bases). CDR3 length: 14 amino acids. Per germline, CDR1 SQVTM and CDR2 ANQGSEA. Trimming took 4 bases from V and 2 from J, leaving 12 bases between them. Written as DNA, the CDR3 is TGCAGCGTTGGTTCAGGGTCCCCTGGAAACACCATATATTTT. As protein: CSVGSGSPGNTIYF.

This chain links TRBV27 with TRBJ1-1; D may be TRBD1 (6 bases). The CDR3 length is 14 residues. In germline, CDR1 is MNHEY, CDR2 SMNVEV (reference sequence). V lost 6 bases, J lost 4 bases, and 15 bases lay in between. As DNA, the CDR3 is TGTGCCAGCAGCCGACAGGTTGTAAGCACTGAAGCTTTCTTT. Protein: CASSRQVVSTEAFF.

This chain joins TRBV11-2 and TRBJ2-1; 10 positions match TRBD2. There are 17 residues in the CDR3. The germline gives CDR1 SGHAT, CDR2 FQNNGV. V was pared by 6 bases and J by 1 base, with 9 bases of the junction left unmatched. In DNA, the CDR3 is TGTGCCAGCAGGCGACCGGGACTAGCGTATTCCTACAATGAGCAGTTCTTC. Its translation: CASRRPGLAYSYNEQFF.

The gene calls are TRBV7-9 and TRBJ2-5, with D tentatively TRBD2 (5 bases). Between the trimmed V and J ends, which lost 5 bases and 3 bases, there was a span of 13 bases. Germline assignment: CDR1 SEHNR and CDR2 FQNEAQ (reference sequence). CDR3 length equals 14 residues. The CDR3 DNA sequence: TGTGCCAGCAGCATCGCGGCTAGCAAAGAGACCCAGTACTTC. This sequence encodes CASSIAASKETQYF.

In DNA form, the CDR3 reads TGTGCCAGCAGCCCGATATCCAGGTACTATGGCTACACCTTC. Residues: CASSPISRYYGYTF. The chain employs TRBV5-6 and TRBJ1-2; D is uncertain. V was clipped by 4 bases and J by 3 bases, with 13 bases between them. This CDR3 has 14 amino acids. Per the germline V gene, CDR1 is SGHDT and CDR2 is YYEEEE.

This clone was seen only once. This chain links TRBV6-5 with TRBJ2-7; weak D call: TRBD1 (5 bases). V was pared by 5 bases and J by 5 bases, with 16 bases between. The CDR3 spans 14 residues. Germline assignment: CDR1 MNHEY and CDR2 SVGAGI. CDR3 nucleotide sequence: TGTGCCAGCAGTCCTACCCGACAGACAGACGAGCAGTACTTC. Translated: CASSPTRQTDEQYF.